This passage covers 19 T cell receptor beta chains from one sample sequenced in a study of blood T cell repertoires in COVID-19. Using immunoSEQ multiplex PCR, the repertoire was profiled, and TCRdb retains in-frame clones only, with some absent. The data hold about 530,000 clones, with roughly nine tenths observed a single time. Source material: peripheral blood. These receptors all stem from a woman aged 45-65 years with COVID-19, enrolled during active disease.

V and J are TRBV28 and TRBJ2-5; 9 nucleotides agree with TRBD1. Trimming took 7 bases from V and 4 from J; bases not matched to a gene: 7. The CDR3 runs 14 residues. Per germline, CDR1 MDHEN and CDR2 SYDVKM. The CDR3 DNA follows: TGTGCCAGCAATCCACAGGGGGCGAGAGAGACCCAGTACTTC. As protein: CASNPQGARETQYF.

This clone was seen once. The chain combines TRBV11-2 with TRBJ2-7, with 9 positions matching TRBD2. The CDR3 runs to 15 residues. Trimming removed 3 bases from V and 0 bases from J; junction bases left unmatched: 3. Germline V gene data show CDR1 as SGHAT and CDR2 as FQNNGV. DNA for the CDR3: TGTGCCAGCAGCTTCAGCGGGGGGCTCTCCTACGAGCAGTACTTC. It codes for CASSFSGGLSYEQYF.

The V call is TRBV12-3 or TRBV12-4, the J call TRBJ2-5; 11 positions agree with TRBD1. J lost 4 bases, V lost 6 bases, and 1 base had no gene match. The CDR3 has 13 residues. CDR3 bases: TGTGCCAGCAGCGGGACAGGGGGAGAGACCCAGTACTTC. Its translation is CASSGTGGETQYF.

J is TRBJ2-5 and V is TRBV2; possibly TRBD1 for D (6 bases). V was shortened by 5 bases and J by 5 bases, with 18 bases between the two germline ends. The CDR3 extends over 15 amino acids. The germline V gene encodes CDR1 SNHLY and CDR2 FYNNEI. CDR3 loop: CASSRNRERSETQYF. Written as DNA, the CDR3 is TGTGCCAGCAGTCGTAACAGGGAGAGAAGTGAGACCCAGTACTTC.

CDR3 nucleotides: TGTGCCAGCAGCACCGAGGCGGTTATGAACACTGAAGCTTTCTTT. It yields the protein CASSTEAVMNTEAFF. The chain is built from TRBV5-4 and TRBJ1-1; no clear D gene. Trimming removed 4 bases at V and 0 bases at J, with 13 bases between. From germline, CDR1 is SGHNT and CDR2 YYREEE (reference sequence). This CDR3 is built from 15 residues.

In its sample, this clone was seen once. The rearrangement uses TRBV3-1 (or the pseudogene TRBV3-2) and TRBJ2-4, with 16 bases fitting TRBD2. With V trimmed by 1 base and J by 15 bases, 12 bases remained unmatched. Germline-derived CDR1 and CDR2 are LGHDT and YNNKEL (reference sequence). The CDR3 extends over 17 amino acids. This CDR3 is CASSQGIGTSGGAIRYF. CDR3 coding DNA: TGTGCCAGCAGCCAAGGGATCGGGACTAGCGGGGGGGCAATTAGGTACTTC.

The rearrangement links TRBV9 to TRBJ2-1, with 10 bases matching TRBD1. Germline assignment: CDR1 SGDLS and CDR2 YYNGEE. Trimming took 3 bases from V and 3 from J; bases not matched to a gene: 9. The CDR3 consists of 17 residues. CDR3 protein: CASSAPQGQGNYNEQFF. CDR3 coding DNA: TGTGCCAGCAGCGCTCCACAGGGACAGGGGAACTACAATGAGCAGTTCTTC.

V and J are TRBV9 and TRBJ1-2; 9 nucleotides agree with TRBD1. The germline gives CDR1 SGDLS, CDR2 YYNGEE. V lost 4 bases, J lost 2 bases, and 12 bases stayed unmatched. CDR3 length: 17 residues. The DNA for the CDR3 is TGTGCCAGCAGCCGACACGCCCGGGACAGGGTAAACTATGGCTACACCTTC. Residues: CASSRHARDRVNYGYTF.

The rearrangement joins TRBV5-1 to TRBJ1-1, with D perhaps TRBD1 (5 bases). Trimming shortened V by 4 bases and J by 7 bases, and 14 bases separated the two germline ends. The CDR3 is 13 amino acids. From germline, CDR1 is SGHRS and CDR2 YFSETQ. The DNA of the CDR3 is TGCGCCAGCAGCAGTCCAGGGCAGGATGAAGCTTTCTTT. Translation: CASSSPGQDEAFF.

V usage is TRBV29-1 and J usage is TRBJ1-5, with TRBD1 as a possible D gene (5 bases). V gave up 4 bases and J gave up 1 base, with 8 bases separating them. Per germline, CDR1 SQVTM and CDR2 ANQGSEA. The length of the CDR3 is 13 residues. The CDR3 sequence: CSVATGSNQPQHF. In DNA, the CDR3 is TGCAGCGTTGCCACAGGAAGCAATCAGCCCCAGCATTTT. Variable domain in full (rest from reference TRBV29-1 and TRBJ1-5): SAVISQKPSRDICQRGTSLTIQCQVDSQVTMMFWYRQQPGQSLTLIATANQGSEATYESGFVIDKFPISRPNLTFSTLTVSNMSPEDSSIYLCSVATGSNQPQHFGDGTRLSIL.

The rearrangement joins TRBV6-6 to TRBJ1-6; no firm D call. Germline V gene lookup returns CDR1 MNHNY and CDR2 SVGAGI (reference sequence). The CDR3 length is 15 residues. Between the trimmed V and J ends, which lost 7 bases and 10 bases, there was a span of 20 bases. The CDR3 DNA reads TGTGCCAGCACTGGGGTGGGAGGGAACCTATCACCCCTCCACTTT. Translation: CASTGVGGNLSPLHF.

The chain links TRBV3-1 (or the pseudogene TRBV3-2) to TRBJ1-2; no clear D. With 1 base removed from V and 7 bases from J, the gap between germline ends came to 7 bases. CDR3 size: 12 residues. Germline assignment: CDR1 LGHDT and CDR2 YNNKEL (reference sequence). CDR3 protein: CASSQGPVGYTF. CDR3 nucleotide sequence: TGTGCCAGCAGCCAAGGTCCGGTTGGCTACACCTTC.

V usage is TRBV5-1 and J usage is TRBJ1-3; D uncertain. The germline V gene encodes CDR1 SGHRS and CDR2 YFSETQ. The CDR3 runs 16 residues. V shed 0 bases and J shed 9 bases, with 19 bases lying between them. CDR3 nucleotide sequence: TGCGCCAGCAGCTTGGAAGGACGAGTTACACGGGGCACCATATATTTT. Protein: CASSLEGRVTRGTIYF.

This sequence joins TRBV5-1 and TRBJ1-2; 8 bases line up with TRBD1. Germline-derived CDR1 and CDR2 are SGHRS and YFSETQ. Trimming at V came to 4 bases and at J to 7 bases, leaving 9 bases not matched to a gene. This CDR3 is 14 amino acids long. Written as DNA, the CDR3 is TGCGCCAGCAGCGAGGCAGGGGGCGCATCTGGCTACACCTTC. Residues: CASSEAGGASGYTF. Drawing the rest from reference TRBV5-1 and TRBJ1-2, the complete variable domain is KAGVTQTPRYLIKTRGQQVTLSCSPISGHRSVSWYQQTPGQGLQFLFEYFSETQRNKGNFPGRFSGRQFSNSRSEMNVSTLELGDSALYLCASSEAGGASGYTFGSGTRLTVV.

The CDR3 reads CASSLLPPSNEKLFF. CDR3 in DNA: TGTGCCAGCAGCCTTCTACCCCCGAGCAATGAAAAACTGTTTTTT. The chain uses TRBV5-5 and TRBJ1-4; D remains unclear. V lost 4 bases, J lost 5 bases, and 15 bases lay in between. This CDR3 is 15 amino acids long. Germline CDR1 and CDR2: SGHKS and YYEKEE (reference sequence).

The chain couples TRBV11-3 to TRBJ2-2; 9 bases are shared with TRBD1. Germline lookup yields CDR1 SGHNT and CDR2 YENEEA. V was clipped by 5 bases and J by 6 bases; unmatched bases: 13. This CDR3 is 17 amino acids long. The CDR3, as DNA: TGTGCCAGCAGCGCGAGTCCCGGGACAGGGATGGCCGGGGAGCTGTTTTTT. Its protein is CASSASPGTGMAGELFF.

In this sample, this clone turned up once. The V gene is TRBV6-5, the J gene TRBJ2-7; perhaps TRBD2 as D (6 bases). V was clipped by 7 bases and J by 0 bases, with 13 bases between them. The CDR3 is made up of 14 amino acids. Germline V gives CDR1 MNHEY, CDR2 SVGAGI. CDR3 sequence: CASIGDGSSYEQYF. For the CDR3, the DNA is TGTGCCAGCATCGGGGACGGGAGCTCCTACGAGCAGTACTTC.

The rearrangement links TRBV7-8 to TRBJ1-1; TRBD1 aligns across 7 bases. From germline, CDR1 is SGHVS and CDR2 FQNEAQ. CDR3 size: 13 residues. Trimming removed 3 bases from V and 3 bases from J; junction bases left unmatched: 1. The CDR3 DNA sequence: TGTGCCAGCAGCTTTACAGGGGACACTGAAGCTTTCTTT. Protein sequence: CASSFTGDTEAFF.

This chain connects TRBV6-5 to TRBJ1-1; D not resolved. Germline loops: CDR1 MNHEY, CDR2 SVGAGI. The CDR3 spans 14 residues. The ends were cut back, 8 bases at V and 0 bases at J, with 13 bases in the middle. DNA for the CDR3: TGTGCCAGCGAAAAGAGGAGCATGAACACTGAAGCTTTCTTT. Translation: CASEKRSMNTEAFF.